This T cell receptor (beta chain) derives from a study of T cells in Graves' hyperthyroidism and ophthalmopathy. Amplified TCR beta CDR3 regions derived from RNA transcripts. Primed by the HTBI set, a first-round RT-PCR was run on the TCR CDR3. TCRdb called the multiplex PCR reads again in MiXCR, with one record for every CDR3 protein. The repertoire consists of approximately 640,000 distinct CDR3 sequences, with roughly 17% occurring once and the leading ten covering less than 4.5%. Germline loops: CDR1 MNHNS, CDR2 SASEGT. The CDR3 sequence is 15 residues long. V gave up 7 bases and J gave up 4 bases, with 17 bases separating them.

Source material: blood. The chain combines TRBV6-1 with TRBJ1-3; weak D call: TRBD1 (6 bases). This sequence originates from a woman under 40 with Graves' hyperthyroidism. CDR3 nucleotides: TGTGCCAGCACAGCTACAGGGTCGATCGGAAACACCATATATTTT. This sequence encodes CASTATGSIGNTIYF.